The 12 T cell receptor beta chains below come from one sample, sequenced in a study of T cell clonality in common variable immunodeficiency. The assay was immunoSEQ multiplex PCR, and TCRdb's table has in-frame clones only and misses some. There are approximately 21,000 clones in the sample, none observed a single time. Findings and limits, study-wide: Common variable immunodeficiency TCR beta sequences reportedly had fewer deletions and N-nucleotide insertions.

No antigens are known for them. What was sequenced was peripheral blood mononuclear cells. The receptors were gathered from a human donor with common variable immunodeficiency.

This clone is judged medium-sized (0.01 to 0.1%). The read comes to an end 3 residues before the CDR3 does, leaving the germline J gene to fill in the end. This chain connects TRBV18 to TRBJ2-6; D possibly corresponds to TRBD2 (6 bases). The CDR3 extends over 18 amino acids. V lost 0 bases to trimming and J lost 0 bases, with 12 bases between them. CDR1 and CDR2 (germline): KGHSH, LQKENI. The CDR3 here is CASSPPGGAFSGANVLTF. CDR3 DNA (partial): TGTGCCAGCTCACCACCAGGCGGGGCCTTCTCTGGGGCCAACGTC. The full variable domain, completed using reference TRBV18 and TRBJ2-6, is NAGVMQNPRHLVRRRGQEARLRCSPMKGHSHVYWYRQLPEEGLKFMVYLQKENIIDESGMPKERFSAEFPKEGPSILRIQQVVRGDSAAYFCASSPPGGAFSGANVLTFGAGSRLTVL.

Incomplete CDR3 DNA: TGTGCCTGGAGCGGGGGTGGTCCCAAAAACATT. Encoded protein: CAWSGGGPKNI. Given in full, the CDR3 is CAWSGGGPKNIQYF. This chain connects TRBV30 to TRBJ2-4, with D perhaps TRBD2 (6 bases). The CDR3 goes on 3 residues after the read ends, and that part is filled in from the germline J gene. The CDR3 runs to 14 residues. CDR1 is GTSNPN and CDR2 is SVGIG in the germline V gene (reference sequence). V dropped 3 bases and J dropped 2 bases, with 11 bases sitting between them.

CDR3 bases read: TGTGCCAGCAGAACACAGGGGGCTTACGAG. Translating it yields CASRTQGAYE. The full CDR3 protein reads CASRTQGAYEQYF. This chain connects TRBV7-9 to TRBJ2-7; 9 bases match TRBD1. Sequencing ends 3 residues short of the CDR3 end; the germline J gene provides the rest. The CDR3 is made up of 13 amino acids. The germline CDR1 and CDR2 sequences are SEHNR and FQNEAQ (reference sequence). The V segment lost 6 bases and the J segment 4 bases; nucleotides outside the gene matches: 4.

The CDR3 bases that were read are TGTGCCAGCTCACAAAATGACAACACAGGC. Translated, it gives CASSQNDNTG. The full CDR3 protein reads CASSQNDNTGYTF. The rearrangement uses TRBV18 and TRBJ1-2, with no clear D. The CDR3 end is not reached by the read, which stops 3 residues before it; the germline J gene fills it in. Germline lookup yields CDR1 KGHSH and CDR2 LQKENI. This CDR3 spans 13 amino acids.

By share of the sample, this clone is medium-sized (0.01 to 0.1%). The read comes to an end 3 residues before the CDR3 does, leaving the germline J gene to fill in the end. This sequence joins TRBV9 and TRBJ2-1, with 9 bases lining up with TRBD2. From germline, CDR1 is SGDLS and CDR2 YYNGEE. Trimming took 0 bases from V and 7 from J; bases not matched to a gene: 8. The CDR3 is 16 residues long. The CDR3 sequence is CASSVEGRGGLNEQFF. CDR3 DNA (partial): TGTGCCAGCAGCGTAGAAGGGCGGGGGGGGCTAAATGAG.

A few counts support this clone. The DNA ends 3 residues before the CDR3 does, and the rest of the CDR3 is filled in from the germline J gene. This chain links TRBV30 with TRBJ1-2; D is possibly TRBD1 (6 bases). The CDR3 length is 13 residues. V shed 0 bases and J shed 4 bases, with 9 bases lying between them. CDR1 and CDR2 (germline): GTSNPN, SVGIG (reference sequence). CDR3 amino acids: CAWSVRTVYGYTF. CDR3 DNA, as far as it was read: TGTGCCTGGAGTGTCAGGACAGTCTATGGC.

A few counts support this clone. The CDR3 here is CASSSREGYRSNEQFF. Incomplete CDR3 DNA: TGTGCCAGCTCCAGCAGGGAGGGATATCGTAGCAATGAG. The V call is TRBV7-8, the J call TRBJ2-1; 7 bases match TRBD2. Read coverage stops 3 residues before the CDR3 terminus; the germline J gene supplies the remainder. CDR1 SGHVS and CDR2 FQNEAQ come from the germline V gene. The trim removed 8 bases at V and 6 bases at J, leaving 16 bases unmatched. The CDR3 has 16 amino acids.

This clone was counted a few times. The missing CDR3 end, 3 residues past where the read stops, is filled in from the germline J gene. This chain links TRBV18 with TRBJ2-7, with a weak D call TRBD1 (6 bases). The CDR3 loop spans 15 amino acids. V shed 0 bases and J shed 0 bases, with 9 bases lying between them. The germline V gene has CDR1 KGHSH and CDR2 LQKENI. CDR3: CASSPPDRPSYEQYF. Partial CDR3 DNA: TGTGCCAGCTCACCACCCGACAGGCCCTCCTACGAG.

For this clone: The CDR3 end lies 3 residues beyond the end of the read and is filled in from the germline J gene. The chain couples TRBV18 to TRBJ1-5; 8 nucleotides match TRBD1. Germline lookup yields CDR1 KGHSH and CDR2 LQKENI. Germline trimming cut 4 bases from V and 3 bases from J; bases unmatched to any gene: 5. The CDR3 runs 15 residues. The chain's CDR3 is CASSRDRSINQPQHF. Incomplete CDR3 DNA: TGTGCCAGCTCACGGGACAGGTCCATCAATCAGCCC.

Concerning this clone: The CDR3 end is not reached by the read, which stops 3 residues before it; the germline J gene fills it in. The chain is built from TRBV23-1 and TRBJ2-5, with 7 positions matching TRBD1. TRBV23-1 is noted as an ORF with a role that remains uncertain. This CDR3 is built from 15 residues. J lost 3 bases, V lost 3 bases, and 7 bases had no gene match. CDR3 bases read: TGCGCCAGCAGTCAGCCGGGACAGCGCGAAGAGACC. It encodes CASSQPGQREET. The entire CDR3 sequence reads CASSQPGQREETQYF.

This clone occurred many times. Read coverage stops 3 residues before the CDR3 terminus; the germline J gene supplies the remainder. The chain is built from TRBV18 and TRBJ2-7; TRBD1 matches at 9 bases. CDR3 length: 16 residues. V gave up 2 bases and J gave up 0 bases; unmatched junction bases: 5. Germline V CDR1 and CDR2: KGHSH, LQKENI. CDR3 DNA (partial): TGTGCCAGCTCACCAATGGTGGGACAGGGCTCCTACGAG. Its translation is CASSPMVGQGSYE. In full, the CDR3 is CASSPMVGQGSYEQYF.

Notes on this clone: Read coverage stops 3 residues before the CDR3 terminus; the germline J gene supplies the remainder. This chain uses TRBV30 with TRBJ1-1; D is possibly TRBD1 (5 bases). This CDR3 is 13 amino acids long. Between the trimmed V and J ends, which lost 1 base and 4 bases, there was a span of 10 bases. Germline V lookup: CDR1 GTSNPN, CDR2 SVGIG (reference sequence). The covered CDR3 bases are TGTGCCTGGAGTGAAGGGAGGGGCACTGAA. It yields the protein CAWSEGRGTE. The whole CDR3 sequence is CAWSEGRGTEAFF.